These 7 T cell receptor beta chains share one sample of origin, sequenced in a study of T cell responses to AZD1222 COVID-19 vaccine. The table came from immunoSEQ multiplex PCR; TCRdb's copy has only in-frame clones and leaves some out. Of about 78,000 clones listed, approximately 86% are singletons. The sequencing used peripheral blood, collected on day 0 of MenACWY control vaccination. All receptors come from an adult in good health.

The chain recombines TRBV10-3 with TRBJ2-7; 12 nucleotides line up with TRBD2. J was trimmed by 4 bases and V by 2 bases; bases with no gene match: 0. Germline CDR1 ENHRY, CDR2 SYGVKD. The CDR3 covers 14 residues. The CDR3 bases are TGTGCCATCAGTGAGGGACTAGCGGGGTACGAGCAGTACTTC. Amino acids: CAISEGLAGYEQYF.

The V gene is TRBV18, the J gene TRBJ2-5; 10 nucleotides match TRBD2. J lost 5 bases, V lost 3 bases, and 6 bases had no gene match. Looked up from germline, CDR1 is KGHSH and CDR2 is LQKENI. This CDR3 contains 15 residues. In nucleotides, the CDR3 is TGTGCCAGCTCACCTACTAGCGGGGTACGGGAGACCCAGTACTTC. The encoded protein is CASSPTSGVRETQYF.

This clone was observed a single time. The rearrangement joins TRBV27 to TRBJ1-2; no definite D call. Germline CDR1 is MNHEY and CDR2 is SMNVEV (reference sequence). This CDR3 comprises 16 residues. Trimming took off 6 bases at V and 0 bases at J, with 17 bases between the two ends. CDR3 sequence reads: CASSPVPSNTNYGYTF. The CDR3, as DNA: TGTGCCAGCAGCCCTGTGCCCTCGAATACTAACTATGGCTACACCTTC.

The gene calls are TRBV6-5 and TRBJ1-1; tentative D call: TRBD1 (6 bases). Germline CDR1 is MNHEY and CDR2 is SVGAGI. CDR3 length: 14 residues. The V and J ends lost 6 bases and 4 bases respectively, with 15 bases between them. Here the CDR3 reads CASSLGQSPTEAFF. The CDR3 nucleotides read TGTGCCAGCAGCTTAGGACAGAGCCCCACTGAAGCTTTCTTT.

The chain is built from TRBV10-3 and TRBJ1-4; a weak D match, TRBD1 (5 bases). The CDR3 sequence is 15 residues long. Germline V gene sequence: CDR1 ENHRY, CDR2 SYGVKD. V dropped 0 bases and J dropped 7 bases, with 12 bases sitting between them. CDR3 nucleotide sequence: TGTGCCATCAGTGAGTCCGCAGGGAAGATTGAAAAACTGTTTTTT. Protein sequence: CAISESAGKIEKLFF.

CDR3 DNA sequence: TGTGCCAGCAGCCCAACAGCGAGGCTACTCCTGGGGGAGACCCAGTACTTC. Its translation is CASSPTARLLLGETQYF. The chain links TRBV7-2 to TRBJ2-5; D is uncertain. Looked up from germline, CDR1 is SGHTA and CDR2 is FQGNSA. The CDR3 totals 17 residues. Between the trimmed V and J ends, which lost 5 bases and 5 bases, there was a span of 24 bases.

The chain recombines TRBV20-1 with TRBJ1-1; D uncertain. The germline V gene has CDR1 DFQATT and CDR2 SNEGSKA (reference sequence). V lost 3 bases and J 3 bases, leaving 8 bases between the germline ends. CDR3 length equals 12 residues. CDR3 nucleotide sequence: TGCAGTGCTAGTATGGCCTACACTGAAGCTTTCTTT. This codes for CSASMAYTEAFF.